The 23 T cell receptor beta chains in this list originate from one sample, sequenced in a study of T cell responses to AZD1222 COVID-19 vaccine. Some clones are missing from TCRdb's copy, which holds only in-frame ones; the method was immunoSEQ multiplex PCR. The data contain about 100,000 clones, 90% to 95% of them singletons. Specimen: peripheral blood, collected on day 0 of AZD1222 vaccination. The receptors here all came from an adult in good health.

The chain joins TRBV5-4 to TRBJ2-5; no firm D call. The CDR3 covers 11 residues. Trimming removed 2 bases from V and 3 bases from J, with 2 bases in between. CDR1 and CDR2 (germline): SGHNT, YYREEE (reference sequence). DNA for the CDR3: TGTGCCAGCAGCTTTAAAGAGACCCAGTACTTC. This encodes CASSFKETQYF. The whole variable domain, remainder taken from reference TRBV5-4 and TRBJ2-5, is ETGVTQSPTHLIKTRGQQVTLRCSSQSGHNTVSWYQQALGQGPQFIFQYYREEENGRGNFPPRFSGLQFPNYSSELNVNALELDDSALYLCASSFKETQYFGPGTRLLVL.

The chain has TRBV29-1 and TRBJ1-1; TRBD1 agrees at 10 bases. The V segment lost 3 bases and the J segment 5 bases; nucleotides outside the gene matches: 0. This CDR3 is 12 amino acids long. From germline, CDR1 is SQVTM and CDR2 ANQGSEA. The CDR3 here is CSVEDRGTEAFF. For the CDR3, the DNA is TGCAGCGTTGAGGACAGGGGGACTGAAGCTTTCTTT.

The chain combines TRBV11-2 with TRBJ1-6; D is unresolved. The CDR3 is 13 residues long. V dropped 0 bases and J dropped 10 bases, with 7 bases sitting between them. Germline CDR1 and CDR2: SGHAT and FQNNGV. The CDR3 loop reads CASSLDQFSPLHF. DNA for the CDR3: TGTGCCAGCAGCTTAGACCAGTTCTCACCCCTCCACTTT.

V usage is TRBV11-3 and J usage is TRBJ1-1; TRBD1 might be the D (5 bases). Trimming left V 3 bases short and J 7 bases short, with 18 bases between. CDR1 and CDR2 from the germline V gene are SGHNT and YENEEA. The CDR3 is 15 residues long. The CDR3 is CASSLSIGHSNEAFF. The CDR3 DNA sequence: TGTGCCAGCAGCTTGAGTATTGGACACTCCAATGAAGCTTTCTTT.

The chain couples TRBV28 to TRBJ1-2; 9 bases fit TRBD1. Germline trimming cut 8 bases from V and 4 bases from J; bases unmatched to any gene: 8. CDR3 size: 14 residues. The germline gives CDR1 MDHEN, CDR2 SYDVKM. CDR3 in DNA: TGTGCCAGCCGTGAACAGGGGGCGCCCTATGGCTACACCTTC. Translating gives CASREQGAPYGYTF.

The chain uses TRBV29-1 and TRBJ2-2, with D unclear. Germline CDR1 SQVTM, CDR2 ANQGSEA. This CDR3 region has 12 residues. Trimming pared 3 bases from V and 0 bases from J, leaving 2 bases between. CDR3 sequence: CSVDPNTGELFF. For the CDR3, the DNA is TGCAGCGTTGACCCGAACACCGGGGAGCTGTTTTTT.

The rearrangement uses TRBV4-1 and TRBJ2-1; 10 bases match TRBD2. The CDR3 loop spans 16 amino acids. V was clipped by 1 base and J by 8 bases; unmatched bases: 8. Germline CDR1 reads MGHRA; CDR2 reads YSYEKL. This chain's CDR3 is CASSQGAGGPRDEQFF. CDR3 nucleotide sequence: TGCGCCAGCAGCCAAGGAGCGGGAGGGCCTCGGGATGAGCAGTTCTTC.

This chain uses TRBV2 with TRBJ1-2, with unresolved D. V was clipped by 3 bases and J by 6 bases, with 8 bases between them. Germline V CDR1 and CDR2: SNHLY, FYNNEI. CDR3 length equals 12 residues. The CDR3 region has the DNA TGTGCCAGCAGTGACACTTTGGATGGCTACACCTTC. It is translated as CASSDTLDGYTF.

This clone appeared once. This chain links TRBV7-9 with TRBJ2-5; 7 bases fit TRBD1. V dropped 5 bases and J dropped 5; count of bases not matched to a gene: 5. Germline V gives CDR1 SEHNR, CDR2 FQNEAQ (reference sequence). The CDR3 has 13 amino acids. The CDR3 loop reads CASSRDSFETQYF. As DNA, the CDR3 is TGTGCCAGCAGCCGGGACAGTTTTGAGACCCAGTACTTC. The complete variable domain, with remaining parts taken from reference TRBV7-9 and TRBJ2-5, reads DTGVSQNPRHKITKRGQNVTFRCDPISEHNRLYWYRQTLGQGPEFLTYFQNEAQLEKSRLLSDRFSAERPKGSFSTLEIQRTEQGDSAMYLCASSRDSFETQYFGPGTRLLVL.

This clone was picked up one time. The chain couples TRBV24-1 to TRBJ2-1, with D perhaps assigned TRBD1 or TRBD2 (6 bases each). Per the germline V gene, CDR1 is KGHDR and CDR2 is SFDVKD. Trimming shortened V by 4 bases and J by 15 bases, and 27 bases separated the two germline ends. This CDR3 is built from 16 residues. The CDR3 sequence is CATSEFRQDRVGSRFF. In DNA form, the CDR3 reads TGTGCCACCAGTGAGTTCAGACAGGACCGCGTCGGGAGCAGGTTCTTC.

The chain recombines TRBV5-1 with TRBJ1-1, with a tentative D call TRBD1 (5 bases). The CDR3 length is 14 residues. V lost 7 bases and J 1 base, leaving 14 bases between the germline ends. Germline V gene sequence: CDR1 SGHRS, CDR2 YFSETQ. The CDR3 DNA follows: TGCGCCAGCCAGGGAGGGCCCAGGAACACTGAAGCTTTCTTT. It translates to CASQGGPRNTEAFF.

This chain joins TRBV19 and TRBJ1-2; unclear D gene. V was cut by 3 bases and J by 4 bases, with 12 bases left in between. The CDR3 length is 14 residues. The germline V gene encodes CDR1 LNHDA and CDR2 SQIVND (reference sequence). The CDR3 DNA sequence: TGTGCCAGTAGTATTGGCAGTCACACCTATGGCTACACCTTC. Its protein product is CASSIGSHTYGYTF.

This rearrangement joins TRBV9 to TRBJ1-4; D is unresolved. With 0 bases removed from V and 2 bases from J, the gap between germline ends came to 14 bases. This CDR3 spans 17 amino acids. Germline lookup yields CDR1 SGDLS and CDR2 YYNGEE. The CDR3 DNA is TGTGCCAGCAGCGTAGGTCGATGGGCGGGGACTAATGAAAAACTGTTTTTT. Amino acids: CASSVGRWAGTNEKLFF.

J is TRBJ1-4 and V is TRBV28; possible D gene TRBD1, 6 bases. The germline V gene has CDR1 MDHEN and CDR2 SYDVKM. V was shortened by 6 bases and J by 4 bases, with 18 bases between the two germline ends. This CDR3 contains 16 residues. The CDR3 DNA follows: TGTGCCAGCAGGGAGCGGCGGGCAGGGGTTAATGAAAAACTGTTTTTT. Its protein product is CASRERRAGVNEKLFF. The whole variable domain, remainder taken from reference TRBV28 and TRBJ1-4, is DVKVTQSSRYLVKRTGEKVFLECVQDMDHENMFWYRQDPGLGLRLIYFSYDVKMKEKGDIPEGYSVSREKKERFSLILESASTNQTSMYLCASRERRAGVNEKLFFGSGTQLSVL.

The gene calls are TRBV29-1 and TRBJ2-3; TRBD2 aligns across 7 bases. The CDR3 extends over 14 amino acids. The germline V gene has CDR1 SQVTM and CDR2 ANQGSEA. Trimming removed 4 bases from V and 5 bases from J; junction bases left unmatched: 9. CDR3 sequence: CSVVPSGEGDTQYF. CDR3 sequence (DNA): TGCAGCGTTGTCCCTAGCGGAGAAGGAGATACGCAGTATTTT.

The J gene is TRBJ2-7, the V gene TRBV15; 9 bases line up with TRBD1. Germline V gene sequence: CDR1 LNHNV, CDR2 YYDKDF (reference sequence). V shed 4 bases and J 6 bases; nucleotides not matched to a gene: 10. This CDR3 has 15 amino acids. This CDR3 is CATSTPGQGLSEQYF. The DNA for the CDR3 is TGTGCCACCAGCACCCCGGGACAGGGCTTGTCCGAGCAGTACTTC.

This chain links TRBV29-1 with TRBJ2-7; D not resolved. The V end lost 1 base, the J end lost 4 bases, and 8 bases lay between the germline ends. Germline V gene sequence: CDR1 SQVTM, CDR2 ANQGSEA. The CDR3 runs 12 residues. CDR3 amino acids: CSVEVGRYEQYF. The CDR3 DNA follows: TGCAGCGTTGAAGTCGGAAGATACGAGCAGTACTTC.

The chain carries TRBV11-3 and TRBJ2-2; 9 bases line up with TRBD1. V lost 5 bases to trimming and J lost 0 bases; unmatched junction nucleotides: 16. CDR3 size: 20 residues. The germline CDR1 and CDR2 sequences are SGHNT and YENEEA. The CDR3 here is CASSPNRGPYGTTNTGELFF. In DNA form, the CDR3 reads TGTGCCAGCAGCCCAAACAGGGGGCCCTATGGCACGACGAACACCGGGGAGCTGTTTTTT.

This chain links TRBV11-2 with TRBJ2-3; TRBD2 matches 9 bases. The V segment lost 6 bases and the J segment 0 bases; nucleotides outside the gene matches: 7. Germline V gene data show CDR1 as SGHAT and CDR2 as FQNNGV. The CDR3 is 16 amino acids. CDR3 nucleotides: TGTGCCAGCAGTCCGAATCTAGCGGGAAGCACAGATACGCAGTATTTT. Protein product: CASSPNLAGSTDTQYF.

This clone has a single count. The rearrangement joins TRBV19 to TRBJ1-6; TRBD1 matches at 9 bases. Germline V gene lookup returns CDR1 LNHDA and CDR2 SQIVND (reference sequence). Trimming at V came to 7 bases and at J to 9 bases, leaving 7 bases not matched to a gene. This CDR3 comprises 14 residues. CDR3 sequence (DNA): TGTGCCAGTACCAAACAGGGGGCAGGTTCACCCCTCCACTTT. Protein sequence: CASTKQGAGSPLHF.

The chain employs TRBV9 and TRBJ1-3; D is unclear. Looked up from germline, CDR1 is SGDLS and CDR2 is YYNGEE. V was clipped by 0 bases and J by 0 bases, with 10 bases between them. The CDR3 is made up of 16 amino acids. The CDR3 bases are TGTGCCAGCAGCGTAGACGGCCGATACTCTGGAAACACCATATATTTT. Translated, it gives CASSVDGRYSGNTIYF.

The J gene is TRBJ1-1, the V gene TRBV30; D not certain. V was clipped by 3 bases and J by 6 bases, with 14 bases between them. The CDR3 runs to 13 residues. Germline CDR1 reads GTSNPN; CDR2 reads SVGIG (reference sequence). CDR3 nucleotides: TGTGCCTGGAGGAAACCGGGAACTGCTGAAGCTTTCTTT. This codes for CAWRKPGTAEAFF.

CDR3 in amino acids: CASSQDRTPNSPLHF. The CDR3 DNA reads as TGTGCCAGCTCTCAGGACAGGACCCCTAATTCACCCCTCCACTTT. The chain combines TRBV18 with TRBJ1-6, with 7 bases lining up with TRBD1. The CDR3 sequence is 15 residues long. With 6 bases clipped from V and 6 bases from J, the junction kept 8 bases outside the gene matches. Germline CDR1 KGHSH, CDR2 LQKENI.